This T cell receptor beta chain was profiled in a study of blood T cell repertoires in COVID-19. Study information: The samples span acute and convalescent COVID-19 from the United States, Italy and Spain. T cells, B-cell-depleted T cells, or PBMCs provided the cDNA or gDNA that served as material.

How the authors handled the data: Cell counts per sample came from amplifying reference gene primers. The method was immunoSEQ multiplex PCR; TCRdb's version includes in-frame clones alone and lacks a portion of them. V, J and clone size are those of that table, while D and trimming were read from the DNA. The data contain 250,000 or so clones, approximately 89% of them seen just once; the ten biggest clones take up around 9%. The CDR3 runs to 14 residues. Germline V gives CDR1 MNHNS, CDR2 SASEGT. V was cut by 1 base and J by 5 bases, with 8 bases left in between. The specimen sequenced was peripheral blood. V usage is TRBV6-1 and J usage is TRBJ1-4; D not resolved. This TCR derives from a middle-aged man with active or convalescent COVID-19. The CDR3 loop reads CASSEVTVNEKLFF. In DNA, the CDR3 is TGTGCCAGCAGTGAAGTCACAGTGAATGAAAAACTGTTTTTT.